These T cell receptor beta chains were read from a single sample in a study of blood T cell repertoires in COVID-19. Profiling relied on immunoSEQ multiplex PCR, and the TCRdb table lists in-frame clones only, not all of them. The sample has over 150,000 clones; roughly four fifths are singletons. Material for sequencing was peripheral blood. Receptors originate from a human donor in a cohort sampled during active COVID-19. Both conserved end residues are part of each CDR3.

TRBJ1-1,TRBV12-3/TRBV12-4,CASSSEASEAFF
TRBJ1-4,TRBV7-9,CASSLGTGTEKLFF
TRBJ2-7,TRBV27,CASSSTYYEQYF
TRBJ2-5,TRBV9,CASSSTSGGALETQYF
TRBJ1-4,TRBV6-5,CASSSLKSGEKLFF
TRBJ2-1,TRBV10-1,CASSEYGETRINEQFF
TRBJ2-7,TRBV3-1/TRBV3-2,CASSLEDSIYEQYF
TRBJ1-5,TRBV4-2,CASSQEGQGVGNQPQHF
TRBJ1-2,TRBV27,CASSLTGAPNYGYTF
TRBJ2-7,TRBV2,CASSEGYLSSSYEQYF
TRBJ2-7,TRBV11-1,CASSLSGAGILKKYF
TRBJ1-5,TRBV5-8,CASSLGQNSNQPQHF
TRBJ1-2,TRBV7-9,CASSLDRGLAIF
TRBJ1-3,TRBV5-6,CASSLVSSGNTIYF
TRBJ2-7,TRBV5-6,CASSSSRDWPYEQYF
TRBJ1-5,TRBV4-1,CASSPSGGNQPQHF
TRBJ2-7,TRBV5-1,CARAGRGGSNEQYF
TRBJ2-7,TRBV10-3,CASSHDSSYEQYF
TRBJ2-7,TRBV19,CASKWDRDSYEQYF
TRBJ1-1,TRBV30,CAWSVRGTEAFF
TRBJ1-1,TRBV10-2,CACGQGDTEAFF
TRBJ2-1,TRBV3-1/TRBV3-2,CASSQDAVGEQFF
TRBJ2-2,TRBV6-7,CASSYRGRNTGELFF
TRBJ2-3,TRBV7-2,CASSFGLAGARSTDTQYF